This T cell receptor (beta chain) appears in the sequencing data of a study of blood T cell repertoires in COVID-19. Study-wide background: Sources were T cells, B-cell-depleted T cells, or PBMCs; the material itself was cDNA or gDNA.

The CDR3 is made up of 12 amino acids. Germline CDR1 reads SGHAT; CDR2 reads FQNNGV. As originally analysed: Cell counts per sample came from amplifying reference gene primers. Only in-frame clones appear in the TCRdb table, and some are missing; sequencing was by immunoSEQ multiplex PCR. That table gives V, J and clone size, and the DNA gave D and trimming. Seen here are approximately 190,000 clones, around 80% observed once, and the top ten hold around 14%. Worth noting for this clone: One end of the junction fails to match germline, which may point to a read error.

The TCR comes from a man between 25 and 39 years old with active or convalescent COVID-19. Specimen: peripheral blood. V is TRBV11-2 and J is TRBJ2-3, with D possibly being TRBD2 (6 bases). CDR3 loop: CASSQTSGSRNF. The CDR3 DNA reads TGTGCCAGCAGCCAGACTTCCGGGAGCCGGAATTTT. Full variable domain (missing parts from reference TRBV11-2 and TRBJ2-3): EAGVAQSPRYKIIEKRQSVAFWCNPISGHATLYWYQQILGQGPKLLIQFQNNGVVDDSQLPKDRFSAERLKGVDSTLKIQPAKLEDSAVYLCASSQTSGSRNFGPGTRLTVL.